This T cell receptor beta chain is from a study of blood T cell repertoires in COVID-19. Study information: Collection of acute and convalescent COVID-19 samples took place in the United States, Italy and Spain. Sources were T cells, B-cell-depleted T cells, or PBMCs; the material itself was cDNA or gDNA.

This clone was counted between two and nine times. The CDR3 is made up of 16 amino acids. Germline CDR1 is LGHNA and CDR2 is YSLEER. Unmatched junction bases numbered 9, after V lost 0 bases and J lost 6 bases. In the original processing: How many nucleated cells were present was estimated from reference gene primer amplification. The data were produced by immunoSEQ multiplex PCR, yet TCRdb's version contains in-frame clones alone and is incomplete. That table gives V, J and clone size, and the DNA gave D and trimming. The sample has fewer than 350,000 clones; roughly 79% are singletons. The sequenced material came from peripheral blood. V gene TRBV4-3 combines with J gene TRBJ2-7; 9 bases line up with TRBD1. This receptor was obtained from a woman aged 60-75 years with active or convalescent COVID-19. Written as DNA, the CDR3 is TGCGCCAGCAGCCAAGAGAGGGGGACAGGGTCGGGCGAGCAGTACTTC. As protein: CASSQERGTGSGEQYF.